These T cell receptor beta chains were read from a single sample in a study of T-cell reconstitution after alpha-beta-depleted transplantation in children. One entry per CDR3 protein results from TCRdb running MiXCR on the PCR reads. This sample has a few hundred thousand distinct CDR3 sequences, with around 25% found just once. The input for sequencing was PBMCs, mostly from graft donor cells, taken 180 days after TCRalphabeta/CD19-depleted stem cell transplant. These TCRs come from a male patient aged 10 to 17 who had a stem cell transplant for acute lymphoblastic leukemia, so the T cells may come from the graft donor. The CDR3 runs from the conserved cysteine through the conserved F or W. D genes are given only for firm matches. Where a row states a size, it is once, few, many or the class of an expanded clone; other rows omit it.

NA | TRBJ2-1 | 13 | NA | TRBV3-1 | TGTGCCAGCAGCCTCCTCACTAGGAATGAGCAGTTCTTC | CASSLLTRNEQFF
NA | TRBJ2-1 | 15 | few | TRBV5-1 | TGCGCCAGCAGCCAGGGACTCACCTTCTACAATGAGCAGTTCTTC | CASSQGLTFYNEQFF
TRBD2 | TRBJ2-7 | 19 | many | TRBV7-6 | TGTGCCAGCAGCCGAAAGTCGGGACTAGCGGGGGGGCTCCCCTACGAGCAGTACTTC | CASSRKSGLAGGLPYEQYF
TRBD1 | TRBJ1-2 | 14 | NA | TRBV5-1 | TGCGCCAGCACCAGGACAGGTTCCTACTATGGCTACACCTTC | CASTRTGSYYGYTF
TRBD2 | TRBJ2-3 | 17 | few | TRBV7-2 | TGTGCCAGCAGCTTAGCCGGGACTAGCGGGCGTGCAGATACGCAGTATTTT | CASSLAGTSGRADTQYF
TRBD1 | TRBJ1-5 | 13 | many | TRBV18 | TGTGCCAGCTCACAGAACAGGGGTCAGCCCCAGCATTTT | CASSQNRGQPQHF
TRBD2 | TRBJ2-7 | 14 | NA | TRBV20-1 | TGCAGTGCTAGAGCGGAGCGGGATCCGCACGAGCAGTACTTC | CSARAERDPHEQYF
NA | TRBJ2-7 | 11 | NA | TRBV20-1 | TGCAGTGCTAGAGTTGTCCGCGAGCAGTACTTC | CSARVVREQYF
NA | TRBJ2-1 | 14 | few | TRBV7-9 | TGTGCCAGCAGCTTACTCGGCCCGTACAATGAGCAGTTCTTC | CASSLLGPYNEQFF
NA | TRBJ2-4 | 10 | many | TRBV20-1 | TGCAGTGCTAATAGGGACCCCCAGTACTTC | CSANRDPQYF
NA | TRBJ2-3 | 14 | few | TRBV5-1 | TGCGCCAGCTCTCAGGAACAGCCCACAGATACGCAGTATTTT | CASSQEQPTDTQYF
NA | TRBJ2-7 | 15 | many | TRBV6-5 | TGTGCCAGCAGTTACGGTTGGGCATCTAGTTACGAGCAGTACTTC | CASSYGWASSYEQYF
TRBD1 | TRBJ2-4 | 14 | NA | TRBV4-1 | TGCGCCAGCAGCCAAGATCCCAGACAGGGACTTCAGTACTTC | CASSQDPRQGLQYF
TRBD2 | TRBJ2-7 | 14 | NA | TRBV15 | TGTGCCACCAGCACCGGGACTAGAGGACGGGGACAGTACTTC | CATSTGTRGRGQYF
TRBD2 | TRBJ2-3 | 18 | NA | TRBV6-5 | TGTGCCAGCAGTTTTAGCGGGGAGGGGTACGGCAGCACAGATACGCAGTATTTT | CASSFSGEGYGSTDTQYF
NA | TRBJ1-4 | 14 | NA | TRBV9 | TGTGCCAGCAGCGTAGAGGACCGTCTTGAAAAACTGTTTTTT | CASSVEDRLEKLFF
NA | TRBJ2-2 | 15 | NA | TRBV12-3/TRBV12-4 | TGTGCCAGCAGAGGCTTTCGGCGGGAAGGGTGGGAGCTGTTTTTT | CASRGFRREGWELFF
TRBD1 | TRBJ1-2 | 15 | NA | TRBV29-1 | TGCAGCGTTGATACCGGACAGGGCGTGGGGTATGGCTACACCTTC | CSVDTGQGVGYGYTF
TRBD2 | TRBJ2-1 | 17 | few | TRBV7-9 | TGTGCCAGCAGCTTAAGGGCGGGAGAGCGGGGTTACAATGAGCAGTTCTTC | CASSLRAGERGYNEQFF
NA | TRBJ1-6 | 13 | few | TRBV4-1 | TGCGCCAGCAGCCAAGATATGGGATCACCCCTCCACTTT | CASSQDMGSPLHF
TRBD2 | TRBJ2-5 | 14 | many | TRBV5-1 | TGCGCCAGCAGCTCGGGACTAGCAGGGGAGACCCAGTACTTC | CASSSGLAGETQYF
NA | TRBJ1-1 | 14 | NA | TRBV25-1 | TGTGCCAGCAGTGAATGGGTGGGGCAGGCTGAAGCTTTCTTT | CASSEWVGQAEAFF
TRBD2 | TRBJ2-1 | 14 | few | TRBV10-2 | TGCGCCAGCAGGCTTACGGGAGGGCCTCGTGAGCAGTTCTTC | CASRLTGGPREQFF
TRBD1 | TRBJ2-7 | 15 | NA | TRBV6-5 | TGTGCCAGCAGTTACGGGACAGGGGTGGCCTACGAGCAGTACTTC | CASSYGTGVAYEQYF
NA | TRBJ2-1 | 14 | few | TRBV27 | TGTGCCAGCAGTTTGCGAGATATATACAATGAGCAGTTCTTC | CASSLRDIYNEQFF
TRBD2 | TRBJ2-5 | 16 | NA | TRBV4-1 | TGCGCCAGCAGCCAACCGAAGCTAGCGGGAGGAGAGACCCAGTACTTC | CASSQPKLAGGETQYF
NA | TRBJ1-2 | 14 | few | TRBV20-1 | TGCAGTGCTAGAGATCCAGGGTACAACAATGGCTACACCTTC | CSARDPGYNNGYTF
NA | TRBJ2-3 | 18 | few | TRBV7-3 | TGTGCCAGCAGCTTAGAAGGTCGGGCGGCTCCTAGCACAGATACGCAGTATTTT | CASSLEGRAAPSTDTQYF
NA | TRBJ1-4 | 17 | NA | TRBV7-9 | TGTGCCAGCAGCGCCATCGACCGGGGGGCAACTAATGAAAAACTGTTTTTT | CASSAIDRGATNEKLFF
NA | TRBJ2-7 | 11 | NA | TRBV20-1 | TGCAGTGCCCCTAAGGACTACGAGCAGTACTTC | CSAPKDYEQYF
TRBD1 | TRBJ2-7 | 14 | NA | TRBV27 | TGTGCCAGCAGTTTTAGGACAGGGGTAAGGGAGCAGTACTTC | CASSFRTGVREQYF
TRBD1 | TRBJ2-7 | 14 | NA | TRBV15 | TGTGCCACCAGCAGAGGGGACAGTAAGTACGAGCAGTACTTC | CATSRGDSKYEQYF
NA | TRBJ2-3 | 12 | NA | TRBV4-1 | TGCGCCAGCAGCCAAGTTGTGGATACGCAGTATTTT | CASSQVVDTQYF
NA | TRBJ2-5 | 12 | NA | TRBV5-1 | TGCGCCAGCAGCTTTGAAGCTGAGACCCAGTACTTC | CASSFEAETQYF
TRBD2 | TRBJ2-1 | 17 | many | TRBV20-1 | TGCAGTGCTAGAGATCCGACTAGCGGGAGGGCAGGCAATGAGCAGTTCTTC | CSARDPTSGRAGNEQFF
TRBD2 | TRBJ2-7 | 15 | NA | TRBV7-9 | TGTGCCAGCAGCTTTACTAGCGGGAGTCTCTACGAGCAGTACTTC | CASSFTSGSLYEQYF
NA | TRBJ1-2 | 13 | NA | TRBV12-3/TRBV12-4 | TGTGCCAGCAGTCGGACCATTAACTATGGCTACACCTTC | CASSRTINYGYTF
NA | TRBJ2-7 | 11 | NA | TRBV20-1 | TGCAGTGCCTGGGTCTACTACGAGCAGTACTTC | CSAWVYYEQYF
NA | TRBJ1-1 | 15 | few | TRBV20-1 | TGCAGTGCTAGAGCTTTGGGGGGCGGTAACACTGAAGCTTTCTTT | CSARALGGGNTEAFF
NA | TRBJ1-1 | 13 | NA | TRBV20-1 | TGCAGTGCTAGAGAGCCGCTGCGGGCGGGAGCTTTCTTT | CSAREPLRAGAFF
NA | TRBJ1-5 | 15 | few | TRBV4-2 | TGTGCCAGCAGCCAACTAACACATAGCAATCAGCCCCAGCATTTT | CASSQLTHSNQPQHF
NA | TRBJ2-1 | 14 | few | TRBV6-5 | TGTGCCAGCAGTTACTGGTCTAGGACTGATGAGCAGTTCTTC | CASSYWSRTDEQFF
NA | TRBJ1-2 | 14 | few | TRBV25-1 | TGTGCCAGCAGTGAACCTACGTCGGGGTATGGCTACACCTTC | CASSEPTSGYGYTF
TRBD2 | TRBJ2-1 | 15 | few | TRBV10-3 | TGTGCCACTTTCCCCGGGACTAGCTATGTTGGTGAGCAGTTCTTC | CATFPGTSYVGEQFF
NA | TRBJ2-7 | 15 | many | TRBV20-1 | TGCAGTGCATCCCCGATCGGGGACATGGGCTACGAGCAGTACTTC | CSASPIGDMGYEQYF
NA | TRBJ2-2 | 15 | few | TRBV5-1 | TGCGCCAGCAGCACCACTAGGGAGAACACCGGGGAGCTGTTTTTT | CASSTTRENTGELFF
NA | TRBJ1-2 | 15 | NA | TRBV5-1 | TGCGCCAGCAGCCACCGACCAGGTGGGAGTTATGGCTACACCTTC | CASSHRPGGSYGYTF
NA | TRBJ2-7 | 15 | many | TRBV20-1 | TGCAGTGCTAGAGCCCCCAACAGGAGACAAGTCGAGCAGTACTTC | CSARAPNRRQVEQYF
NA | TRBJ2-3 | 10 | few | TRBV2 | TGTGCCAGCAGTGAATACTCGCAGTATTTT | CASSEYSQYF
TRBD2 | TRBJ2-7 | 14 | NA | TRBV5-6 | TGTGCCAGTTCGTCTGGACTAGGAGTCGCCGAGCAGTACTTC | CASSSGLGVAEQYF
NA | TRBJ2-5 | 14 | few | TRBV3-1 | TGTGCCAGCAGCCAAGATGGGGGAAAAGAGACCCAGTACTTC | CASSQDGGKETQYF
NA | TRBJ2-1 | 14 | few | TRBV3-1 | TGTGCCAGCAGCCAAGAGGCTGGATACAATGAGCAGTTCTTC | CASSQEAGYNEQFF
TRBD1 | TRBJ1-3 | 17 | NA | TRBV6-5 | TGTGCCAGCACTTCGGGACAGCTTTTTAACTCTGGAAACACCATATATTTT | CASTSGQLFNSGNTIYF